This T cell receptor beta chain was recovered during a study of Graves' ophthalmopathy and Graves' hyperthyroidism. This CDR3 is built from 14 residues. The germline CDR1 and CDR2 sequences are LNHDA and SQIVND (reference sequence). CDR3 regions of TCR beta were amplified from RNA transcripts. The first round was an RT-PCR with HTBI primers, and the second round was a multiplex PCR. One entry per CDR3 protein results from TCRdb running MiXCR on the multiplex PCR reads. The data hold 200,000 to 250,000 distinct CDR3 sequences, with approximately 42% observed a single time. Sequenced: peripheral blood. The V call is TRBV19, the J call TRBJ2-7; no clear D gene. Matching the DNA end better, TRBJ2-4 makes the J call doubtful. The source of this sequence is an adult man with Graves' ophthalmopathy. The CDR3 is CASSPPQAKNIQYF. The CDR3 DNA is TGTGCCAGTAGCCCTCCCCAAGCCAAAAACATTCAGTACTTC.